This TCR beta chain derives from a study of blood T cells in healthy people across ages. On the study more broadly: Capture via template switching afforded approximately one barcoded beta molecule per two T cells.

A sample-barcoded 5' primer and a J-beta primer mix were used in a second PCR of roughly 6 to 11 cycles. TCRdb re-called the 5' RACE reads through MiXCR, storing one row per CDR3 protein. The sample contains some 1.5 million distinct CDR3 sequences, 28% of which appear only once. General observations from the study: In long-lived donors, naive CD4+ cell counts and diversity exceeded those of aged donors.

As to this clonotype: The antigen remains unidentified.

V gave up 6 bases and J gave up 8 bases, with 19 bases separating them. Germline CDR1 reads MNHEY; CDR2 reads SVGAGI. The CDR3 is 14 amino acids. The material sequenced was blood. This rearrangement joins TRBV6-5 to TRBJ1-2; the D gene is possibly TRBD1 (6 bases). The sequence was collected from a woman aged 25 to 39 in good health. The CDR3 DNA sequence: TGTGCCAGCAGCTCCGGGACAAGGCGAGGCGGCTACACCTTC. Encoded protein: CASSSGTRRGGYTF.